This paragraph reports one T cell receptor beta chain. Its target is unknown. Time point denoted: sample taken at primary tumor resection. Donation came from 70 or so patients with untreated early-stage non-small cell lung cancer. Whole RNA obtained from tumor, nontumor lung or frozen PBMC underwent sequencing without sorting. The data belong to a study of spatial heterogeneity in lung cancer. About the research overall: More than eight raw reads, on average, carried each unique TCR and UMI combination. Study results and caveats: Higher tumor mutation counts went along with higher counts of expanded intratumoral alpha and beta TCRs. When ubiquitous and regional expanded TCRs were counted, their numbers tracked ubiquitous and regional nonsynonymous mutations, respectively.

TCRdb reprocessed the 5' RACE reads with MiXCR, giving one entry per CDR3 protein. The sample holds some 3,500 distinct CDR3 sequences; about 9% are singletons and the top ten take around 16%. The sequenced sample was lung tumor tissue, obtained at surgery. This receptor was obtained from a male donor with early-stage non-small cell lung cancer.

CDR3 loop: CASSRESTNYGYTF. As DNA, the CDR3 is TGTGCCAGCAGCCGGGAGTCCACTAACTATGGCTACACCTTC. The chain uses TRBV7-2 and TRBJ1-2; D gene unclear. The CDR3 spans 14 residues. CDR1 is SGHTA, CDR2 FQGNSA, per germline. V dropped 5 bases and J dropped 0 bases, with 10 bases sitting between them.